This is a list of T cell receptor beta chains from one sample in a study of Graves' ophthalmopathy and Graves' hyperthyroidism. In TCRdb, the multiplex PCR reads were re-called with MiXCR into one record per CDR3 protein. The table includes over a million distinct CDR3 sequences, about 35% detected once. Sequenced: peripheral blood or thyroid tissue (not recorded which). These receptors originate from an adult man with Graves' hyperthyroidism. CDR3s include the opening cysteine and the closing phenylalanine or tryptophan. Fields, in order: CDR3 length, J gene, clone size, D gene, V gene, CDR3 DNA, CDR3 protein. A D gene is named only where the DNA matches it firmly. Expanded clones get a size class; other rows say once, few or many, or leave the size out.

len: 16; j_gene: TRBJ1-1; abundance: many; d_gene: .; v_gene: TRBV7-9; CDR3nt: TGTGCCAGCAGCTTATATTTGGGACCCAGGAACACTGAAGCTTTCTTT; CDR3aa: CASSLYLGPRNTEAFF
len: 18; j_gene: TRBJ2-2; abundance: few; d_gene: .; v_gene: TRBV5-1; CDR3nt: TGCGCCAGCAGCTTTTCGCCGTCAGGGAGCTCGGGCACCGGGGAGCTGTTTTTT; CDR3aa: CASSFSPSGSSGTGELFF
len: 16; j_gene: TRBJ2-7; abundance: once; d_gene: TRBD2; v_gene: TRBV7-9; CDR3nt: TGTGCCAGCAGCTCCGACACCGGGCGGGGGGCCAACGAGCAGTACTTC; CDR3aa: CASSSDTGRGANEQYF
len: 12; j_gene: TRBJ1-2; abundance: many; d_gene: .; v_gene: TRBV15; CDR3nt: TGTGCCACCAGCAGAGTGGACGGTGGCTACACCTTC; CDR3aa: CATSRVDGGYTF
len: 11; j_gene: TRBJ1-4; abundance: many; d_gene: .; v_gene: TRBV11-2; CDR3nt: TGTGCCAGCAGCGATTATGAGGGTCTGTTTTTT; CDR3aa: CASSDYEGLFF
len: 16; j_gene: TRBJ1-6; abundance: many; d_gene: .; v_gene: TRBV7-9; CDR3nt: TGTGCCAGCAGCTTAGCCGCGACAGGCGGATATTCACCCCTCCACTTT; CDR3aa: CASSLAATGGYSPLHF
len: 13; j_gene: TRBJ2-7; abundance: .; d_gene: TRBD1; v_gene: TRBV20-1; CDR3nt: TGCAGTGCTGGCCGGGACAGCTCCTACGAGCGGTACTTC; CDR3aa: CSAGRDSSYERYF
len: 12; j_gene: TRBJ1-1; abundance: few; d_gene: .; v_gene: TRBV10-3; CDR3nt: TGTGCCATCAGTGAGGACCCGGTGGATGCTTTCTTT; CDR3aa: CAISEDPVDAFF
len: 16; j_gene: TRBJ1-2; abundance: few; d_gene: .; v_gene: TRBV30; CDR3nt: TGTGCCTGGAGTGTGACCCACAGTCGAGCTAACTATGGCTACACCTTC; CDR3aa: CAWSVTHSRANYGYTF
len: 14; j_gene: TRBJ1-2; abundance: .; d_gene: TRBD1; v_gene: TRBV25-1; CDR3nt: TGTGCCAGCAGTGAAGACAGGGATGGTTATGGCTACACCTTC; CDR3aa: CASSEDRDGYGYTF
len: 14; j_gene: TRBJ1-5; abundance: many; d_gene: .; v_gene: TRBV5-1; CDR3nt: TGCGCCAGCAGCTTGGAGGGGCGAGGTCAGCCCCAGCATTTT; CDR3aa: CASSLEGRGQPQHF
len: 15; j_gene: TRBJ2-7; abundance: few; d_gene: TRBD1; v_gene: TRBV7-9; CDR3nt: TGTGCCAGCTCAGAGGTTGGGACAGGGGGCGCGGAGCAGTACTTC; CDR3aa: CASSEVGTGGAEQYF
len: 17; j_gene: TRBJ1-2; abundance: many; d_gene: TRBD1; v_gene: TRBV10-3; CDR3nt: TGTGCCATCAGTGAGCCGGGACAGCGGACTCCTAACTATGGCTACACCTTC; CDR3aa: CAISEPGQRTPNYGYTF
len: 15; j_gene: TRBJ1-2; abundance: .; d_gene: .; v_gene: TRBV28; CDR3nt: TGTGCCAGCAGTCCGACCGGGGGCTTACTCTATGGCTACACCTTC; CDR3aa: CASSPTGGLLYGYTF